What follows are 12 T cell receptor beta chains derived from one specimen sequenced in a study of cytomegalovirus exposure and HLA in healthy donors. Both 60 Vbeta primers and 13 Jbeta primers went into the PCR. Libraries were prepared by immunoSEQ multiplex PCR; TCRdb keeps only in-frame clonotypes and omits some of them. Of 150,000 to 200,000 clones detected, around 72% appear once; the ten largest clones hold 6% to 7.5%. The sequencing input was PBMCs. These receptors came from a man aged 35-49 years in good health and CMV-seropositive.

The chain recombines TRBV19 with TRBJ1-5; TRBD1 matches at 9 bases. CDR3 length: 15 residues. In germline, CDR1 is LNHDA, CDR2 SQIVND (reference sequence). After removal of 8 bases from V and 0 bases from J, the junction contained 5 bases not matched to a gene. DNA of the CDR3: TGTGCCAGTTCGGACAGGGGCAGTAGCAATCAGCCCCAGCATTTT. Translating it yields CASSDRGSSNQPQHF.

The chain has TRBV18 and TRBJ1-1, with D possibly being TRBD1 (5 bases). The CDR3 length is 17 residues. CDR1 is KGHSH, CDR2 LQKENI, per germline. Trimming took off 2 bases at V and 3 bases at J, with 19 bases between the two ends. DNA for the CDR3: TGTGCCAGCTCACCATACGACGACAGATCGATGGACACTGAAGCTTTCTTT. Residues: CASSPYDDRSMDTEAFF.

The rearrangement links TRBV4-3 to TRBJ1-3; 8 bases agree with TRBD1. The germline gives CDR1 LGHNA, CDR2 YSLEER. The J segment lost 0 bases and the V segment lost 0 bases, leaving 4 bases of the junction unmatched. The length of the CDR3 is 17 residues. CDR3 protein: CASSQDGTGSSGNTIYF. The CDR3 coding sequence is TGCGCCAGCAGCCAAGATGGGACAGGCAGCTCTGGAAACACCATATATTTT.

The CDR3 protein is CASSLSGSYEQYF. The CDR3 nucleotides read TGTGCCAGCAGCTTATCCGGCTCCTACGAGCAGTACTTC. The V gene is TRBV7-9, the J gene TRBJ2-7; D call uncertain. This CDR3 is 13 amino acids long. Trimming shortened V by 2 bases and J by 0 bases, and 5 bases separated the two germline ends. The V gene's germline CDR1 is SEHNR and CDR2 FQNEAQ (reference sequence).

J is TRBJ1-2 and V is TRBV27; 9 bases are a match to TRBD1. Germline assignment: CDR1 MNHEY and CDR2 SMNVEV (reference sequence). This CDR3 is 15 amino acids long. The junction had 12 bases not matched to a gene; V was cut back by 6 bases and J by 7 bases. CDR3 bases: TGTGCCAGCAGCCTAATCGGGGGACAGGGATTTGGCTACACCTTC. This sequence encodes CASSLIGGQGFGYTF.

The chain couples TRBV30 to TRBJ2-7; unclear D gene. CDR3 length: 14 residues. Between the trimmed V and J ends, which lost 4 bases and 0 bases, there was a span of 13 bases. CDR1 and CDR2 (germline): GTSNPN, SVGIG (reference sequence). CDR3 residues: CAWTTPPSSYEQYF. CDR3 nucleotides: TGTGCCTGGACTACCCCCCCTAGCTCCTACGAGCAGTACTTC.

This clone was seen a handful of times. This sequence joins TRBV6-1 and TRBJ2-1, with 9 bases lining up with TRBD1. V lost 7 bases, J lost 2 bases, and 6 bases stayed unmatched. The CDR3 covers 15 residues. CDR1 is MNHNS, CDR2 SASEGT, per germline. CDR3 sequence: CASTWGQGPYNEQFF. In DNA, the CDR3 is TGTGCCAGCACCTGGGGACAGGGCCCCTACAATGAGCAGTTCTTC.

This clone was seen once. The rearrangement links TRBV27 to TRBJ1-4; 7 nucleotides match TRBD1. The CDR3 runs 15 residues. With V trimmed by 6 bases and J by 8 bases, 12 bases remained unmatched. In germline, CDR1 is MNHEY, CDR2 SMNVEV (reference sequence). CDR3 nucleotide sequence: TGTGCCAGCAGCCGGCTACAGACAGGGACGGAAAAACTGTTTTTT. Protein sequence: CASSRLQTGTEKLFF.

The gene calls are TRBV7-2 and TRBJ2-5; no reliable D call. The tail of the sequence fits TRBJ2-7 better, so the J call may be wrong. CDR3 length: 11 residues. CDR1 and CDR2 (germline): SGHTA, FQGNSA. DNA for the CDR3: TGTGCCAGCAGCTTAGTATACGAGCAGTACTTC. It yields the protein CASSLVYEQYF.

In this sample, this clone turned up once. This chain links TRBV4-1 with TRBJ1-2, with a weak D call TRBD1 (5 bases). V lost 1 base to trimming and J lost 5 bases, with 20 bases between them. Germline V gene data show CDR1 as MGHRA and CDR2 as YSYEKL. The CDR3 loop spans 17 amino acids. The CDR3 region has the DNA TGCGCCAGCAGCCAAGGGGGCGAAGGAATTAACCCTTATGGCTACACCTTC. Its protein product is CASSQGGEGINPYGYTF.

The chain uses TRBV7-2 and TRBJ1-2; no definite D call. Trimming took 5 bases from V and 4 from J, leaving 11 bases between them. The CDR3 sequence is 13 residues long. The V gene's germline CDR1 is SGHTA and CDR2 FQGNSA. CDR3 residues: CASSLKSGYGYTF. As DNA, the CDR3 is TGTGCCAGCAGCCTTAAATCGGGCTATGGCTACACCTTC.

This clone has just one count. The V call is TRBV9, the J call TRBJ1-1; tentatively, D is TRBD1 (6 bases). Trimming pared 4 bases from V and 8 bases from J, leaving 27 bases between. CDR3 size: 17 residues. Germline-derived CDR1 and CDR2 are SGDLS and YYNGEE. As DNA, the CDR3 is TGTGCCAGCAGCCCCTCCCGGGGGGCGGTTTTTACACCAGAAGCTTTCTTT. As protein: CASSPSRGAVFTPEAFF.